The T cell receptor beta chain described here comes from a study of response to subunit inactivated influenza vaccine. This clonotype was counted only a few times. MiXCR, applied by TCRdb to the RT-PCR reads, yields one record per CDR3 protein. The sample consists of approximately 500,000 distinct CDR3 sequences, less than 25% of them appearing once. The germline V gene has CDR1 MDHEN and CDR2 SYDVKM. This CDR3 has 15 residues. The V gene lost 5 bases and the J gene lost 5 bases, with 17 bases spanning the gap. The data also belong to a second study, concerning T cells expressing NK-cell markers. This second report adds: Beta-chain TCR cDNA was generated via 5'RACE template switching with UMIs. Sorted T-cell subsets CD3+CD56+NKG2C+, CD3+CD56+NKG2C- and CD3+CD56-NKG2C+ were TCR beta-sequenced. Dominant NKG2C+ clonotypes in roughly 6 donors made up about 1.0-7.0% of CD8+ T cells. A few of the donors also had these clonotypes leading their CD3+CD56-NKG2C+ fraction. Expanded clones of NKG2C+ T cells had an unclear HCMV specificity.

This sequence joins TRBV28 and TRBJ2-3, with a possible D match to TRBD2 (6 bases). Sequenced material: CD4+ T cells sorted from PBMCs, taken approximately 13 days after vaccination. The receptor was isolated from a man aged 45-60 years who received an inactivated influenza vaccine. CDR3 loop: CASSGGGAIRDTQYF. The CDR3 nucleotides read TGTGCCAGCAGTGGAGGAGGGGCGATTAGAGATACGCAGTATTTT.